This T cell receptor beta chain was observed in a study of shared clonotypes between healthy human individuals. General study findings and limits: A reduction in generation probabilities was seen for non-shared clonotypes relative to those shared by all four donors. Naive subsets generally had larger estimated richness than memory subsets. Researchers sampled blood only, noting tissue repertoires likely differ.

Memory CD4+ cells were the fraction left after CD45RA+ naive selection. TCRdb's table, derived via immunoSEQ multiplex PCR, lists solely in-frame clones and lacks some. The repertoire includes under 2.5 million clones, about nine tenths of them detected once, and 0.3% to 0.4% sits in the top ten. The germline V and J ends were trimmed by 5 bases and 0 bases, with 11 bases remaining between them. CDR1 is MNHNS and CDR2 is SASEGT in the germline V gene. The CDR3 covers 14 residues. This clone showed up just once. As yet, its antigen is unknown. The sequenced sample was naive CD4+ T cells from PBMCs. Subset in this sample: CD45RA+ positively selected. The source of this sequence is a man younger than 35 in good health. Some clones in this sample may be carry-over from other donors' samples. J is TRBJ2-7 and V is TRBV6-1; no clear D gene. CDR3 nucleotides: TGTGCCAGCAGTACGGTCTTCAGCTCCTACGAGCAGTACTTC. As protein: CASSTVFSSYEQYF.